Below, 13 T cell receptor beta chains from the same sample are listed, as sequenced in a study of early T cells in non-severe SARS-CoV-2 infection. TCRdb processed the 5' RACE reads anew with MiXCR; each CDR3 protein has one entry. Of roughly 86,000 distinct CDR3 sequences listed, 14% to 15% are singletons. Source material: whole blood. The origin of the receptors is an adult who was a healthcare worker with PCR-confirmed SARS-CoV-2 infection or an uninfected control (not recorded which).

J is TRBJ1-3 and V is TRBV5-1; 7 bases agree with TRBD1. Looked up from germline, CDR1 is SGHRS and CDR2 is YFSETQ. Trimming took 3 bases from V and 2 from J; bases not matched to a gene: 8. The CDR3 sequence is 16 residues long. The CDR3 here is CASSSGTDSTGNTIYF. CDR3 DNA sequence: TGCGCCAGCAGCTCAGGGACAGACTCCACTGGAAACACCATATATTTT.

This chain joins TRBV2 and TRBJ1-2; the match to TRBD1 covers 9 bases. V dropped 6 bases and J dropped 2; count of bases not matched to a gene: 7. CDR3 length: 15 amino acids. CDR1 and CDR2 (germline): SNHLY, FYNNEI. The CDR3 sequence: CASRERQGENYGYTF. Here the CDR3 DNA reads TGTGCCAGCAGAGAAAGACAGGGGGAGAACTATGGCTACACCTTC.

This clonotype was detected a few times. This chain links TRBV2 with TRBJ2-3, with TRBD1 matching over 9 bases. Germline-derived CDR1 and CDR2 are SNHLY and FYNNEI. Germline trimming cut 6 bases from V and 4 bases from J; bases unmatched to any gene: 11. The CDR3 has 16 residues. For the CDR3, the DNA is TGTGCCAGCAGAACCTACAGGGGGCCGGTCCCAGATACGCAGTATTTT. Its protein product is CASRTYRGPVPDTQYF.

The V call is TRBV9, the J call TRBJ1-3, with D hard to call. The CDR3 has 15 amino acids. V lost 0 bases and J lost 0, with 7 bases in between. Germline-derived CDR1 and CDR2 are SGDLS and YYNGEE. The CDR3, as DNA: TGTGCCAGCAGCGTAGAGGTCCACTCTGGAAACACCATATATTTT. Translating it yields CASSVEVHSGNTIYF.

This clonotype was detected a few times. The chain couples TRBV10-2 to TRBJ2-1, with 10 bases aligning to TRBD2. The CDR3 totals 12 residues. CDR1 is WSHSY, CDR2 SAAADI, per germline. Trimming cost V 7 bases and J 8 bases; bases outside gene matches: 2. The CDR3 spells CASKRGGHEQFF. The DNA for the CDR3 is TGCGCCAGCAAGCGGGGGGGCCATGAGCAGTTCTTC.

The chain couples TRBV21-1 to TRBJ1-6; the D call in the table, TRBD1, was not verified against the DNA. TRBV21-1 is recorded as a pseudogene. The CDR3 extends over 15 amino acids. Here the CDR3 reads CASSTIRGPYSPLHF. CDR3 DNA: TGTGCCAGCAGCACCATAAGGGGTCCGTATTCACCCCTCCACTTT.

This clonotype was picked up a small number of times. The rearrangement links TRBV12-3 or TRBV12-4 to TRBJ2-1, with 8 bases that match TRBD2. V lost 3 bases and J lost 4; bases outside the gene matches: 5. This CDR3 spans 15 amino acids. CDR3 DNA sequence: TGTGCCAGCAGTTTCCGGGGGGGCCGGTACAATGAGCAGTTCTTC. Translation: CASSFRGGRYNEQFF.

J is TRBJ2-2 and V is TRBV7-2; TRBD2 matches at 10 bases. The V gene end was trimmed by 4 bases and the J gene end by 6 bases; junction bases not matched to a gene: 8. This CDR3 spans 16 amino acids. CDR1 and CDR2 (germline): SGHTA, FQGNSA. CDR3 sequence (DNA): TGTGCCAGCAGCTATTCAGGACTAGCGGTCGCCGGGGAGCTGTTTTTT. It codes for CASSYSGLAVAGELFF. Full variable domain (missing parts from reference TRBV7-2 and TRBJ2-2): GAGVSQSPSNKVTEKGKDVELRCDPISGHTALYWYRQSLGQGLEFLIYFQGNSAPDKSGLPSDRFSAERTGGSVSTLTIQRTQQEDSAVYLCASSYSGLAVAGELFFGEGSRLTVL.

This chain connects TRBV7-2 to TRBJ1-1, with a possible D match to TRBD1 (5 bases). Trimming cost V 3 bases and J 9 bases, with 17 bases left between them. Germline-derived CDR1 and CDR2 are SGHTA and FQGNSA. The CDR3 is 14 amino acids. The CDR3 sequence is CASSFTESRVKAFF. In DNA, the CDR3 is TGTGCCAGCAGCTTCACGGAAAGCAGGGTTAAAGCTTTCTTT.

This clonotype was picked up many times. The chain joins TRBV5-4 to TRBJ1-1; TRBD1 aligns across 12 bases. CDR1 and CDR2 (germline): SGHNT, YYREEE (reference sequence). V lost 3 bases to trimming and J lost 5 bases; unmatched junction nucleotides: 8. The CDR3 runs to 16 residues. Here the CDR3 reads CASSYPGQGADTEAFF. DNA of the CDR3: TGTGCCAGCAGCTATCCGGGACAGGGGGCCGATACTGAAGCTTTCTTT.

This chain connects TRBV11-1 to TRBJ1-4; tentative D call: TRBD1 (6 bases). Germline CDR1 SGHAT, CDR2 FQDESV (reference sequence). V shed 5 bases and J shed 8 bases, with 12 bases lying between them. The CDR3 consists of 13 residues. CDR3 residues: CASSPGQKEKLFF. Here the CDR3 DNA reads TGTGCCAGCAGCCCCGGACAGAAGGAAAAACTGTTTTTT.

At least ten counts were recorded for this clonotype. V usage is TRBV25-1 and J usage is TRBJ2-1; perhaps D is TRBD1 or TRBD2 (5 bases each). Germline CDR1 MGHDK, CDR2 SYGVNS. The CDR3 runs 15 residues. Deletions cut 5 bases from V and 4 bases from J, with 15 bases between. The CDR3: CASSHGAGGYNEQFF. The CDR3 DNA follows: TGTGCCAGCAGTCACGGGGCGGGCGGGTACAATGAGCAGTTCTTC. The entire variable domain, with the rest obtained from reference TRBV25-1 and TRBJ2-1, is as follows: EADIYQTPRYLVIGTGKKITLECSQTMGHDKMYWYQQDPGMELHLIHYSYGVNSTEKGDLSSESTVSRIRTEHFPLTLESARPSHTSQYLCASSHGAGGYNEQFFGPGTRLTVL.

This clonotype was observed a handful of times. This chain joins TRBV29-1 and TRBJ2-3, with D unresolved. Per the germline V gene, CDR1 is SQVTM and CDR2 is ANQGSEA. Trimming stripped 8 bases from V and 4 bases from J, with 10 bases between. The CDR3 has 11 amino acids. Here the CDR3 DNA reads TGCAGCTGGAGTAGGTCAGATACGCAGTATTTT. This sequence encodes CSWSRSDTQYF.